This T cell receptor beta chain was sequenced in a study of cytomegalovirus exposure and HLA in healthy donors. Across the whole study: Assignment to the Caucasian-associated ancestry cluster applied to 81% of the approximately 400 genotyped donors. Study-level findings and limits: TCR beta chains numbering more than 150 were designated cytomegalovirus-associated. When analyzed later, a missense DCLRE1C variant was found to be linked to TCR beta V- and J-gene trimming. A highly shared variant cluster was judged a likely technical artifact.

Primers: 60 Vbeta forward and 13 Jbeta reverse. Generated by immunoSEQ multiplex PCR, the TCRdb table keeps only in-frame clones and is missing some. The sample records approximately 150,000 clones, approximately 82% being singletons. Comments on this clone: Antigen unknown.

Per the germline V gene, CDR1 is SEHNR and CDR2 is FQNEAQ (reference sequence). Losses at the gene ends were 0 bases for V and 0 bases for J; bases not matched to a gene: 7. The CDR3 runs 19 residues. The gene calls are TRBV7-9 and TRBJ2-6; TRBD1 aligns across 8 bases. The sample was PBMCs. The sequence came from a woman in her thirties or forties in good health and CMV-seronegative. This chain's CDR3 is CASSLAAGGENSGANVLTF. The CDR3, as DNA: TGTGCCAGCAGCTTAGCAGCAGGGGGCGAAAACTCTGGGGCCAACGTCCTGACTTTC.